One sample yielded the 16 T cell receptor beta chains listed below, sequenced in a study of blood T cell repertoires in COVID-19. Clones were read by immunoSEQ multiplex PCR, and TCRdb kept only the in-frame ones, dropping some. The table shows around 300,000 clones, with 83% occurring only once. The sample comprised peripheral blood. The receptors originated from a woman aged 45-65 years who had recovered from COVID-19.

CDR3 in DNA: TGCAGCGTAACAGCGGGAGGGCCCCACGAGCAGTACTTC. It translates to CSVTAGGPHEQYF. The chain links TRBV29-1 to TRBJ2-7; TRBD2 agrees at 10 bases. V shed 6 bases and J 5 bases; nucleotides not matched to a gene: 7. The CDR3 extends over 13 amino acids. Germline CDR1 is SQVTM and CDR2 is ANQGSEA.

J is TRBJ2-1 and V is TRBV18, with D possibly being TRBD1 (6 bases). The CDR3 has 15 amino acids. CDR1 and CDR2 (germline): KGHSH, LQKENI. V was cut by 2 bases and J by 10 bases, with 18 bases left in between. The CDR3 bases are TGTGCCAGCTCACCAGGGGGCGCGAAAGGTGGGGAGCAGTTCTTC. Protein product: CASSPGGAKGGEQFF.

The chain joins TRBV3-1 (or the pseudogene TRBV3-2) to TRBJ2-3; 12 bases line up with TRBD2. This CDR3 contains 17 residues. With V trimmed by 3 bases and J by 5 bases, 9 bases remained unmatched. CDR1 is LGHDT and CDR2 is YNNKEL in the germline V gene (reference sequence). In DNA, the CDR3 is TGTGCCAGCAGCCAGTGGCTAGCGGGAGGGCACCGAGATACGCAGTATTTT. This codes for CASSQWLAGGHRDTQYF.

This clone has more than one count but fewer than ten. The V gene is TRBV4-1, the J gene TRBJ2-7; D uncertain. The CDR3 covers 14 residues. Per germline, CDR1 MGHRA and CDR2 YSYEKL. The ends were cut back, 0 bases at V and 6 bases at J, with 12 bases in the middle. CDR3 nucleotide sequence: TGCGCCAGCAGCCAAGATATCGCGCCGGGCGAGCAGTACTTC. Encoded protein: CASSQDIAPGEQYF.

The CDR3 nucleotides read TGTGCCAGCAGCTTGGCGGGTACCCGAAGCGCGGGCATTCAGTACTTC. Residues: CASSLAGTRSAGIQYF. The chain combines TRBV5-4 with TRBJ2-4; D perhaps matches TRBD2 (5 bases). The CDR3 extends over 16 amino acids. Germline V gene lookup returns CDR1 SGHNT and CDR2 YYREEE (reference sequence). V lost 0 bases and J 9 bases, leaving 19 bases between the germline ends.

V and J are TRBV14 and TRBJ1-2, with D uncertain. Deletions cut 0 bases from V and 8 bases from J, with 10 bases between. There are 13 residues in the CDR3. CDR1 and CDR2 from the germline V gene are SGHDN and FVKESK. Here the CDR3 reads CASSQDRLGGYTF. DNA of the CDR3: TGTGCCAGCAGCCAAGACCGACTCGGCGGCTACACCTTC.

The rearrangement uses TRBV28 and TRBJ1-1; TRBD1 matches 7 bases. The CDR3 length is 13 residues. J lost 3 bases, V lost 6 bases, and 4 bases had no gene match. The germline V gene has CDR1 MDHEN and CDR2 SYDVKM. CDR3 region: CASRETGHTEAFF. The CDR3 DNA is TGTGCCAGCAGGGAGACAGGGCACACTGAAGCTTTCTTT. Based on the CDR3 plus reference TRBV28 and TRBJ1-1, the full variable domain is DVKVTQSSRYLVKRTGEKVFLECVQDMDHENMFWYRQDPGLGLRLIYFSYDVKMKEKGDIPEGYSVSREKKERFSLILESASTNQTSMYLCASRETGHTEAFFGQGTRLTVV.

The gene calls are TRBV30 and TRBJ1-4; D remains unclear. The V end was cut by 2 bases, the J end by 5 bases, with 9 bases between. Germline V gene lookup returns CDR1 GTSNPN and CDR2 SVGIG (reference sequence). The CDR3 runs to 13 residues. DNA of the CDR3: TGTGCCTGGAGTATAGCTGGGAATGAAAAACTGTTTTTT. It encodes CAWSIAGNEKLFF.

This rearrangement joins TRBV5-8 to TRBJ1-4, with TRBD1 matching over 8 bases. Trimming removed 4 bases from V and 6 bases from J; junction bases left unmatched: 8. The CDR3 is 15 residues long. Germline lookup yields CDR1 SGHTS and CDR2 YDEGEE. CDR3 bases: TGTGCCAGCAGCCGAACAGGGGGTGATTATGAAAAACTGTTTTTT. This gives the protein CASSRTGGDYEKLFF.

The chain links TRBV7-2 to TRBJ2-7, with TRBD2 identical over 10 bases. From germline, CDR1 is SGHTA and CDR2 FQGNSA. Unmatched junction bases numbered 9, after V lost 2 bases and J lost 2 bases. The length of the CDR3 is 17 residues. Here the CDR3 reads CASSLPLAGAETYEQYF. Here the CDR3 DNA reads TGTGCCAGCAGCTTACCTCTAGCGGGAGCGGAGACCTACGAGCAGTACTTC.

The rearrangement joins TRBV28 to TRBJ1-1; 7 bases are a match to TRBD1. Germline CDR1 reads MDHEN; CDR2 reads SYDVKM. The CDR3 contains 17 residues. The ends lost 2 bases at V and 0 bases at J; junction bases unmatched: 9. The CDR3 region is CASSLLPGTAMNTEAFF. CDR3 DNA: TGTGCCAGCAGTTTACTGCCCGGGACAGCGATGAACACTGAAGCTTTCTTT.

This chain links TRBV6-6 with TRBJ2-6; D is ambiguous. The CDR3 is made up of 15 amino acids. Germline V gene data show CDR1 as MNHNY and CDR2 as SVGAGI (reference sequence). The V end was cut by 2 bases, the J end by 2 bases, with 7 bases between. CDR3 DNA: TGTGCCAGCAGTTACGTAATAGCTGGGGCCAACGTCCTGACTTTC. Its translation: CASSYVIAGANVLTF.

This clone was counted a few times. The identical CDR3 is also encoded by other nucleotide sequences in the sample. The chain joins TRBV25-1 to TRBJ1-3, with D unresolved. The V end lost 6 bases, the J end lost 1 base, and 13 bases lay between the germline ends. From germline, CDR1 is MGHDK and CDR2 SYGVNS. This CDR3 comprises 15 residues. CDR3 in amino acids: CASRTSGGSGNTIYF. DNA for the CDR3: TGTGCCAGCAGGACCAGTGGAGGATCTGGAAACACCATATATTTT. Looking up the rest from reference TRBV25-1 and TRBJ1-3 gives the full variable domain: EADIYQTPRYLVIGTGKKITLECSQTMGHDKMYWYQQDPGMELHLIHYSYGVNSTEKGDLSSESTVSRIRTEHFPLTLESARPSHTSQYLCASRTSGGSGNTIYFGEGSWLTVV.

The sample holds one count of this clone. The V and J genes are TRBV9 and TRBJ2-1, with a weak D call TRBD2 (5 bases). Germline V gene sequence: CDR1 SGDLS, CDR2 YYNGEE. The CDR3 runs 15 residues. Trimming removed 0 bases at V and 1 base at J, with 8 bases between. In DNA, the CDR3 is TGTGCCAGCAGCGTAGTAGGAGGTTCCTACAATGAGCAGTTCTTC. This codes for CASSVVGGSYNEQFF.

The chain employs TRBV6-6 and TRBJ2-5; D unresolved. Trimming left V 3 bases short and J 5 bases short, with 7 bases between. Germline CDR1 and CDR2: MNHNY and SVGAGI (reference sequence). The CDR3 is made up of 12 amino acids. Written as DNA, the CDR3 is TGTGCCAGCAGTTATGGGCAGGAGACCCAGTACTTC. Protein product: CASSYGQETQYF.

This chain uses TRBV7-9 with TRBJ1-1; D call uncertain. Trimming pared 1 base from V and 4 bases from J, leaving 7 bases between. This CDR3 has 13 amino acids. CDR1 SEHNR and CDR2 FQNEAQ come from the germline V gene (reference sequence). Here the CDR3 reads CASSLEEATEAFF. The CDR3 nucleotides are TGTGCCAGCAGCTTAGAAGAAGCCACTGAAGCTTTCTTT.